Following are 26 T cell receptor beta chains from one sample sequenced in a study of shared clonotypes between healthy human individuals. Repertoires were generated with immunoSEQ multiplex PCR, while TCRdb's copy carries only in-frame clones and drops some. The sample comprises roughly 2 million clones, approximately 94% of which are singletons, and roughly 0.13% rests with the top ten. The sequenced material came from naive CD4+ T cells sorted from blood. Subset meaning: CD45RA+ positively selected. All receptors come from a man between 18 and 35 years old in good health.

This sequence joins TRBV5-4 and TRBJ1-1; possible D gene TRBD1, 6 bases. This CDR3 has 18 residues. Germline CDR1 is SGHNT and CDR2 is YYREEE (reference sequence). V was shortened by 2 bases and J by 0 bases, with 20 bases between the two germline ends. CDR3 nucleotides: TGTGCCAGCAGCTTAGGGACAACGGTGGTATATTTGAACACTGAAGCTTTCTTT. Protein sequence: CASSLGTTVVYLNTEAFF.

V and J are TRBV6-1 and TRBJ1-5; weak D call: TRBD1 (5 bases). The germline V and J ends were trimmed by 4 bases and 2 bases, with 9 bases remaining between them. CDR3 length: 14 amino acids. CDR1 is MNHNS, CDR2 SASEGT, per germline. This chain's CDR3 is CASSVAGRNQPQHF. CDR3 in DNA: TGTGCCAGCAGTGTCGCGGGACGCAATCAGCCCCAGCATTTT.

V and J are TRBV28 and TRBJ1-6; 9 bases match TRBD1. Germline lookup yields CDR1 MDHEN and CDR2 SYDVKM. This CDR3 has 15 residues. J was trimmed by 11 bases and V by 7 bases; bases with no gene match: 12. The CDR3 DNA reads as TGTGCCAGCACCTCTCTCAGACAGGGGGAACCACCCCTCCACTTT. Encoded protein: CASTSLRQGEPPLHF.

The V gene is TRBV19, the J gene TRBJ1-1; unclear D gene. The CDR3 covers 15 residues. V was clipped by 5 bases and J by 1 base, with 14 bases between them. Germline V gene data show CDR1 as LNHDA and CDR2 as SQIVND (reference sequence). CDR3 sequence: CASSPAGRRNTEAFF. CDR3 nucleotides: TGTGCCAGTAGTCCAGCGGGCAGGCGGAACACTGAAGCTTTCTTT.

The chain is built from TRBV5-4 and TRBJ2-1, with 8 bases that match TRBD2. Trimming removed 4 bases from V and 7 bases from J; junction bases left unmatched: 10. CDR1 is SGHNT, CDR2 YYREEE, per germline (reference sequence). The length of the CDR3 is 15 residues. CDR3 DNA sequence: TGTGCCAGCAGCCCCCCACGGGGGGGCGGAAATGAGCAGTTCTTC. This codes for CASSPPRGGGNEQFF.

The V gene is TRBV5-1, the J gene TRBJ2-5, with TRBD2 matching 13 bases. Per germline, CDR1 SGHRS and CDR2 YFSETQ. V was pared by 1 base and J by 5 bases, with 5 bases of the junction left unmatched. The CDR3 length is 16 residues. The CDR3 nucleotides read TGCGCCAGCAGCTTGATAGGACTAGCGGGAGTGGAGACCCAGTACTTC. Protein product: CASSLIGLAGVETQYF.

The chain recombines TRBV6-1 with TRBJ2-7, with TRBD2 identical over 10 bases. The V gene's germline CDR1 is MNHNS and CDR2 SASEGT. This CDR3 has 15 amino acids. V lost 6 bases and J lost 6; bases outside the gene matches: 11. CDR3 in DNA: TGTGCCAGCAGATTAACGAGCGGGAGGGACGCCGAGCAGTACTTC. It codes for CASRLTSGRDAEQYF.

J is TRBJ2-7 and V is TRBV6-5, with D perhaps matching TRBD1 (6 bases). Germline V gene sequence: CDR1 MNHEY, CDR2 SVGAGI. This CDR3 has 12 amino acids. V was trimmed by 8 bases and J by 3 bases, leaving 11 bases between them. The CDR3 sequence: CASRTDYYEQYF. The CDR3 nucleotides are TGTGCCAGCCGGACAGACTACTACGAGCAGTACTTC.

This clone has just one count. The genes are TRBV6-5 and TRBJ2-1; 7 bases map to TRBD1. The CDR3 is made up of 14 amino acids. From germline, CDR1 is MNHEY and CDR2 SVGAGI. V lost 6 bases, J lost 4 bases, and 6 bases stayed unmatched. CDR3 sequence reads: CASSLGTVYNEQFF. The CDR3 DNA follows: TGTGCCAGCAGCCTTGGGACAGTATACAATGAGCAGTTCTTC.

V is TRBV18 and J is TRBJ2-7; D uncertain. Trimming removed 4 bases at V and 0 bases at J, with 16 bases between. This CDR3 is 16 amino acids long. The germline V gene has CDR1 KGHSH and CDR2 LQKENI. The chain's CDR3 is CASSLRADRSSYEQYF. The CDR3, as DNA: TGTGCCAGCTCACTCCGGGCCGATCGAAGCTCCTACGAGCAGTACTTC. The entire variable domain, with the rest obtained from reference TRBV18 and TRBJ2-7, is as follows: NAGVMQNPRHLVRRRGQEARLRCSPMKGHSHVYWYRQLPEEGLKFMVYLQKENIIDESGMPKERFSAEFPKEGPSILRIQQVVRGDSAAYFCASSLRADRSSYEQYFGPGTRLTVT.

V is TRBV5-1 and J is TRBJ2-5; possibly TRBD1 or TRBD2 for D (5 bases each). The CDR3 covers 19 residues. Germline CDR1 and CDR2: SGHRS and YFSETQ. V was shortened by 5 bases and J by 0 bases, with 26 bases between the two germline ends. The CDR3 DNA reads as TGCGCCAGCAGATGGGACCACTTCAGACTCTTGGGTCACCAAGAGACCCAGTACTTC. Its translation is CASRWDHFRLLGHQETQYF.

The CDR3: CASTWTGGSYEQYF. The CDR3 DNA sequence: TGTGCCAGCACCTGGACAGGGGGCTCCTACGAGCAGTACTTC. V gene TRBV6-1 combines with J gene TRBJ2-7; 10 bases map to TRBD1. This CDR3 contains 14 residues. Looked up from germline, CDR1 is MNHNS and CDR2 is SASEGT. Germline trimming cut 7 bases from V and 0 bases from J; bases unmatched to any gene: 3.

The chain recombines TRBV7-3 with TRBJ2-1, with D unclear. The germline V gene encodes CDR1 SGHTA and CDR2 FQGTGA. The ends were cut back, 1 base at V and 7 bases at J, with 11 bases in the middle. The CDR3 has 14 residues. CDR3 coding DNA: TGTGCCAGCAGCTTAAACCTTATAGGGAATGAGCAGTTCTTC. Protein: CASSLNLIGNEQFF.

The V call is TRBV6-1, the J call TRBJ1-4; D may be TRBD1 (5 bases). This CDR3 spans 15 amino acids. Between the trimmed V and J ends, which lost 8 bases and 1 base, there was a span of 14 bases. CDR1 and CDR2 (germline): MNHNS, SASEGT. The DNA of the CDR3 is TGTGCCAGCGCAGGAGGGGCCGTAACTAATGAAAAACTGTTTTTT. Its translation: CASAGGAVTNEKLFF.

The chain employs TRBV5-1 and TRBJ1-1, with unresolved D. The CDR3 loop spans 15 amino acids. V lost 5 bases and J 0 bases, leaving 14 bases between the germline ends. The germline V gene has CDR1 SGHRS and CDR2 YFSETQ. The CDR3 loop is CASRDGRVMNTEAFF. The CDR3 region has the DNA TGCGCCAGCAGAGATGGCAGAGTTATGAACACTGAAGCTTTCTTT.

Points on this clone: The same CDR3 is also encoded by other DNA sequences in this sample. The V and J genes are TRBV7-2 and TRBJ2-7, with TRBD2 matching over 11 bases. The V and J ends lost 5 bases and 0 bases, in that order; junction bases with no gene match: 3. Germline CDR1 and CDR2: SGHTA and FQGNSA. The CDR3 length is 15 residues. Here the CDR3 DNA reads TGTGCCAGCAGCCGTACTAGCGGGGGCTCCTACGAGCAGTACTTC. Translated, it gives CASSRTSGGSYEQYF.

This clone occurred a few times. The V gene is TRBV7-9, the J gene TRBJ1-6; no clear D. The CDR3 has 15 amino acids. Germline-derived CDR1 and CDR2 are SEHNR and FQNEAQ (reference sequence). V lost 1 base to trimming and J lost 0 bases, with 4 bases between them. The CDR3 sequence is CASSLDGSYNSPLHF. DNA of the CDR3: TGTGCCAGCAGCTTAGATGGCTCCTATAATTCACCCCTCCACTTT.

The chain is built from TRBV7-2 and TRBJ1-4; D not resolved. The CDR3 runs 12 residues. CDR1 is SGHTA, CDR2 FQGNSA, per germline. V dropped 2 bases and J dropped 2 bases, with 0 bases sitting between them. CDR3 amino acids: CASSLTNEKLFF. The CDR3 DNA sequence: TGTGCCAGCAGCTTAACTAATGAAAAACTGTTTTTT. Variable domain in full (rest from reference TRBV7-2 and TRBJ1-4): GAGVSQSPSNKVTEKGKDVELRCDPISGHTALYWYRQSLGQGLEFLIYFQGNSAPDKSGLPSDRFSAERTGGSVSTLTIQRTQQEDSAVYLCASSLTNEKLFFGSGTQLSVL.

CDR3 sequence: CASRFPNQPQHF. The CDR3 DNA follows: TGTGCCAGTAGATTCCCTAATCAGCCCCAGCATTTT. The chain carries TRBV19 and TRBJ1-5; no reliable D call. This CDR3 region has 12 residues. The germline V and J ends were trimmed by 6 bases and 4 bases, with 7 bases remaining between them. Germline CDR1 is LNHDA and CDR2 is SQIVND (reference sequence).

The V gene is TRBV11-2, the J gene TRBJ1-3; D is uncertain. This CDR3 is built from 13 residues. The germline V gene encodes CDR1 SGHAT and CDR2 FQNNGV. V dropped 0 bases and J dropped 4 bases, with 4 bases sitting between them. The CDR3: CASSLELGNTIYF. In nucleotides, the CDR3 is TGTGCCAGCAGCTTAGAACTGGGAAACACCATATATTTT.

This chain connects TRBV9 to TRBJ1-2; 9 bases are a match to TRBD1. This CDR3 spans 15 amino acids. Germline V CDR1 and CDR2: SGDLS, YYNGEE. The V and J ends lost 0 bases and 5 bases, in that order; junction bases with no gene match: 5. CDR3 sequence (DNA): TGTGCCAGCAGCGTAGCTGGGACAGGGCAATATGGCTACACCTTC. As protein: CASSVAGTGQYGYTF.

The chain uses TRBV10-3 and TRBJ2-1; D may be TRBD1 (5 bases). The CDR3 is 13 residues long. V lost 3 bases to trimming and J lost 5 bases, with 8 bases between them. CDR1 is ENHRY and CDR2 is SYGVKD in the germline V gene. This chain's CDR3 is CAISETGHNEQFF. The CDR3 coding sequence is TGTGCCATCAGTGAAACAGGTCACAATGAGCAGTTCTTC.

This chain uses TRBV29-1 with TRBJ1-2, with 9 bases aligning to TRBD1. This CDR3 region has 13 residues. V was clipped by 6 bases and J by 4 bases; unmatched bases: 6. Germline V gives CDR1 SQVTM, CDR2 ANQGSEA. The CDR3 DNA follows: TGCAGCGTCGACAGGGGGGACCTCTATGGCTACACCTTC. The encoded protein is CSVDRGDLYGYTF.

V gene TRBV6-5 combines with J gene TRBJ1-2; 10 bases agree with TRBD1. The junction had 5 bases not matched to a gene; V was cut back by 6 bases and J by 7 bases. This CDR3 contains 13 residues. CDR1 and CDR2 (germline): MNHEY, SVGAGI. CDR3 protein: CASSPGTGVGYTF. CDR3 coding DNA: TGTGCCAGCAGCCCCGGGACAGGGGTTGGCTACACCTTC.

This chain joins TRBV6-6 and TRBJ1-5; D unresolved. This CDR3 comprises 13 residues. Germline lookup yields CDR1 MNHNY and CDR2 SVGAGI (reference sequence). V was clipped by 6 bases and J by 0 bases, with 6 bases between them. The CDR3 spells CASRGLSNQPQHF. The CDR3 DNA follows: TGTGCCAGCAGAGGCCTTAGCAATCAGCCCCAGCATTTT.

As DNA, the CDR3 is TGTGCCTGGGGCGGCCCAAGACAGGGAGGTCCCACCGGGGAGCTGTTTTTT. Protein: CAWGGPRQGGPTGELFF. The V and J genes are TRBV30 and TRBJ2-2; weak D call: TRBD1 (7 bases). Between the trimmed V and J ends, which lost 5 bases and 4 bases, there was a span of 23 bases. The germline CDR1 and CDR2 sequences are GTSNPN and SVGIG (reference sequence). The CDR3 runs to 17 residues.